What follows are 5 T cell receptor beta chains derived from one specimen sequenced in a study of cytomegalovirus exposure and HLA in healthy donors. Primers included in the PCR were 60 Vbeta and 13 Jbeta primers. The protocol was immunoSEQ multiplex PCR, while the TCRdb copy is restricted to in-frame clones and leaves out a portion. The table shows about 110,000 clones, with 55% to 75% occurring only once. The sequencing input was PBMCs. Receptors were obtained from an older woman in good health and CMV-seropositive.

This clone was seen a few times. The rearrangement uses TRBV5-1 and TRBJ2-3; 9 bases line up with TRBD1. The CDR3 runs 16 residues. V shed 1 base, J shed 4 bases, and the junction held 7 bases outside the gene matches. Germline CDR1 and CDR2: SGHRS and YFSETQ. The DNA of the CDR3 is TGCGCCAGCAGCTTGACAGGGGGCGCGGGATCAGATACGCAGTATTTT. Translating it yields CASSLTGGAGSDTQYF.

This clone was counted a few times. The V gene is TRBV12-5, the J gene TRBJ1-4; 7 nucleotides align to TRBD1. This CDR3 has 15 amino acids. With V trimmed by 1 base and J by 10 bases, 9 bases remained unmatched. Germline V gives CDR1 LGHNT, CDR2 FRNRAP. The CDR3 bases are TGTGCTAGTGGTTTGGGGGGGCCGGGACAGATAAAACTGTTTTTT. It specifies CASGLGGPGQIKLFF.

This clone was seen a handful of times. This chain links TRBV11-2 with TRBJ1-2; D call uncertain. V lost 0 bases, J lost 7 bases, and 12 bases lay in between. Germline-derived CDR1 and CDR2 are SGHAT and FQNNGV. This CDR3 spans 14 amino acids. This CDR3 reads CASSLEAGPGGYTF. Written as DNA, the CDR3 is TGTGCCAGCAGCTTAGAAGCAGGCCCAGGTGGCTACACCTTC.

V is TRBV4-2 and J is TRBJ2-5; 12 bases are shared with TRBD2. Germline V CDR1 and CDR2: LGHNA, YNFKEQ. V lost 4 bases to trimming and J lost 2 bases; unmatched junction nucleotides: 14. The CDR3 sequence is 19 residues long. The chain's CDR3 is CASSLAADLAGGYQETQYF. In DNA, the CDR3 is TGTGCCAGCAGCCTAGCCGCAGACCTAGCGGGGGGGTATCAAGAGACCCAGTACTTC.

This clone was seen only once. The rearrangement links TRBV9 to TRBJ1-4; TRBD1 matches at 7 bases. Germline values: CDR1 SGDLS, CDR2 YYNGEE. Losses at the gene ends were 5 bases for V and 7 bases for J; bases not matched to a gene: 11. There are 15 residues in the CDR3. CDR3: CASSSTGPRGEKLFF. The CDR3 DNA reads as TGTGCCAGCAGTTCGACAGGGCCAAGGGGTGAAAAACTGTTTTTT.